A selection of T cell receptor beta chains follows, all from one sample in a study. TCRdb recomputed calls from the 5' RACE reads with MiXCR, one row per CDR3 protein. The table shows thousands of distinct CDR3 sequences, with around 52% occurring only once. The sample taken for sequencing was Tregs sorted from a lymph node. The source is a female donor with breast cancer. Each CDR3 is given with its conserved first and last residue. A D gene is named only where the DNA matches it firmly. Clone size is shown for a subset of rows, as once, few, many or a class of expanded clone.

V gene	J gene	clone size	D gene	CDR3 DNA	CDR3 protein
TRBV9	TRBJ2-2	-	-	TGTGCCAGCAGCTTTAATCGGGCGGGCGCCGGGGAGCTGTTTTTT	CASSFNRAGAGELFF
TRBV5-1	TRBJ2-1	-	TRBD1	TGCGTCAGCAGCTTGGACAGGGTTGGCAATGAGCAGTTCTTC	CVSSLDRVGNEQFF
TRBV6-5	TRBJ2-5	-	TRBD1	TGTGCCAGCAGGATAAGACAGGGGGTGATCCAAGAGACCCAGTACTTC	CASRIRQGVIQETQYF
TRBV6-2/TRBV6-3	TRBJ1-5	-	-	TGTGCCAGCGGGAATCAGGGGAACCAGCATTTT	CASGNQGNQHF
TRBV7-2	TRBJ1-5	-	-	TGTGCCAGCAGCCTACGTGGTCAGCCCCAGCATTTT	CASSLRGQPQHF
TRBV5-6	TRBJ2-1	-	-	TGCTCATTGGACGGGCCCGGCAGCTTATACAATGAGCAGTTCTTC	CSLDGPGSLYNEQFF
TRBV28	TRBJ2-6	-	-	TGTGCCAGCACTTCTGGGGCCAACGTCCTGACTTTC	CASTSGANVLTF
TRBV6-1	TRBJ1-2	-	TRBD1	TGTGCCAGCAGTGAAGCTCGGACAGGGCGATATGGCTACACCTTC	CASSEARTGRYGYTF
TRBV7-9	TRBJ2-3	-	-	TGTGCCAGCAGCGCGCAGGGTATTTTGGTCACAGATACGCAGTATTTT	CASSAQGILVTDTQYF
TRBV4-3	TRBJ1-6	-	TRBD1	TGCGCCAGCATTTTATGGGACAGGGCTAATTCACCCCTCCACTTT	CASILWDRANSPLHF
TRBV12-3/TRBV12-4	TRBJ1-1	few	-	TGTGCCAGCAGTTTCTTCGGGGGGCCCACTGAAGCTTTCTTT	CASSFFGGPTEAFF
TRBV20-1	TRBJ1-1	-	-	TGCAGTGCTAGAGTTGGAGACACTGAAGCTTTCTTT	CSARVGDTEAFF
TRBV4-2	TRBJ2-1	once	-	TGTGCCAGCAGCCCCTTTATGGATAGCGATGAGCAGTTCTTC	CASSPFMDSDEQFF
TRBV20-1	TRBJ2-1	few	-	TGCAGTGCATCAGGGACAGCGGGGTACAATGAGCAGTTCTTC	CSASGTAGYNEQFF
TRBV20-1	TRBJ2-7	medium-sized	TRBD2	TGCAGTGCTGGTAGCGGGGGAGCCTACGAGCAGTACTTC	CSAGSGGAYEQYF
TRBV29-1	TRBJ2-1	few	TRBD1	TGCAGCGTTGTTTTAGTGCAGGGGGCTTACAATGAGCAGTTCTTC	CSVVLVQGAYNEQFF
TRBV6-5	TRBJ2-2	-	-	TGTGCCAGCAGTTTGAGGGGGTTTGGAACCGGGGAGCTGTTTTTT	CASSLRGFGTGELFF
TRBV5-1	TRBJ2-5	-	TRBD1	TGCGCCAGCAAGGGGACAGGGCCGCTAGCGGCCCAGTACTTC	CASKGTGPLAAQYF
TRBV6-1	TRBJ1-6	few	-	TGTGCCAGCCGGAGTGGGAATTCACCCCTCCACTTT	CASRSGNSPLHF
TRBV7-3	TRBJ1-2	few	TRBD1	TGTGCCAGCAGCTTAAAGGGGGCGCTGGGCTACACCTTC	CASSLKGALGYTF
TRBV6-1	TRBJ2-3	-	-	TGTGCCAGCAGTGAAATGCTGATGACCGATACGCAGTATTTT	CASSEMLMTDTQYF
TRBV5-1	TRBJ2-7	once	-	TGCGCCAGCAGCTTGGATGAGGTGCAGTACTTC	CASSLDEVQYF
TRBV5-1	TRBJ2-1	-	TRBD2	TGCGCCAGCAGCTTGGCCGGGGCGGGGGCCTACAATGAGCAGTTCTTC	CASSLAGAGAYNEQFF
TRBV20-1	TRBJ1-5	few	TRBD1	TGCAGTGTAATCCCTGGGACAGGGGATCAGCCCCAGCATTTT	CSVIPGTGDQPQHF
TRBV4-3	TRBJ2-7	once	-	TGCGCCAGCAGCCAAGTTACTCTACCGCCCTACGAGCAGTACTTC	CASSQVTLPPYEQYF
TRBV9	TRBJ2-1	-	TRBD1	TGTGCCAGCAGCGTTGGGGACAGGGGGGCCGCAAGTGAGCAGTTCTTC	CASSVGDRGAASEQFF
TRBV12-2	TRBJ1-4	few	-	TGTGCAAGTCGCTTAGCACCGAGGGACCACGCCGAAGAAAAACTGTTTTTT	CASRLAPRDHAEEKLFF
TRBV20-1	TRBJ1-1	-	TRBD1	TGCAGCGTCGTGGGGCAGGGGGCGGGGGACACTGAAGCTTTCTTT	CSVVGQGAGDTEAFF
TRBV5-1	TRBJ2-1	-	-	TGCGCCAGCAGCATTGGACTTATCAATGAGCAGTTCTTC	CASSIGLINEQFF
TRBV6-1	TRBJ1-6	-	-	TGTGCCAGCAGTCTAGTGGACGGTCCCCTCCACTTT	CASSLVDGPLHF
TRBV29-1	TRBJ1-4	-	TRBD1	TGCAGCGTTGCGACAGGGGTCGGTGAAAAACTGTTTTTC	CSVATGVGEKLFF
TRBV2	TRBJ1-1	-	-	TGTGCCAGCTCCTCTGGAGAGAACACTGAAGCTTTCTTT	CASSSGENTEAFF
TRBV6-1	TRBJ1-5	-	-	TGTGCCAGCAGTGAAGTCGGACAGAATCAGCCCCAGCATTTT	CASSEVGQNQPQHF
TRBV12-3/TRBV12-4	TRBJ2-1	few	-	TGTGCCAGCAGTTTAGGGGGGACACTGAGCTCCTACAATGAGCAGTTCTTC	CASSLGGTLSSYNEQFF
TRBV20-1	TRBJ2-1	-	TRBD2	TGCAGTGCTAGAGGGTTGGGCGGGAGCTTGTATGAGCAGTTCTTC	CSARGLGGSLYEQFF
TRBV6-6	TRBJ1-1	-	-	TGTGCCAGCAGTTACCCGGGCGGGACTGAAGCTTTCTTT	CASSYPGGTEAFF
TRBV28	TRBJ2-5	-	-	TGTGCCAGCAGTCGCAGCGGAGTGTACCAAGAGACCCAGTACTTC	CASSRSGVYQETQYF
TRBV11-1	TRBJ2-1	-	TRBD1	TGTGCCAGCAGCTTAGCCGGGACAGGGGCCTACAATGAGCAGTTCTTC	CASSLAGTGAYNEQFF
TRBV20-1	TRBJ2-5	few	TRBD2	TGCAGTGCTATCACCCGACTAGCGGGAGACCAAGAGACCCAGTACTTC	CSAITRLAGDQETQYF
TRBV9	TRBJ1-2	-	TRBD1	TGTGCCAGCAGCGCATCGAGACAGGGAAACTATGGCTACACCTTC	CASSASRQGNYGYTF
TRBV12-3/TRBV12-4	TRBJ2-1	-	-	TGTGCCAGCAGGACGGGACCCCCTAACGATGAGCAGTTCTTC	CASRTGPPNDEQFF